Listed below are T cell receptor beta chains from one sample, sequenced in a study of graft-versus-host responses after intestinal transplantation. No antigen has been identified for these receptors. This table comes from immunoSEQ multiplex PCR, and its TCRdb copy is limited to in-frame clones, with some not included. The sample shows about 85,000 clones, about four fifths of them seen only once. The sequencing here drew on unstimulated CD4+ T cells sorted from spleen or lymph node cells, taken before intestinal transplant. Source of these receptors: a human donor who received an intestinal transplant. Each CDR3 is given with its conserved first and last residue. The order of the fields is clone size, J gene, D gene, V gene, CDR3 protein, CDR3 DNA. The D gene is left open where the match is weak. Clone sizes are given selectively: once, few, many, or a class where the clone is expanded.

clone size: NA; J gene: TRBJ2-7; D gene: TRBD2; V gene: TRBV18; CDR3 protein: CASSPPGTSVLYEQYF; CDR3 DNA: TGTGCCAGCTCACCACCCGGGACTAGCGTCCTCTACGAGCAGTACTTC
clone size: once; J gene: TRBJ1-2; D gene: NA; V gene: TRBV21-1; CDR3 protein: CASSKGKGANYGYTF; CDR3 DNA: TGTGCCAGCAGCAAAGGGAAGGGGGCGAACTATGGCTACACCTTC
clone size: NA; J gene: TRBJ1-1; D gene: TRBD1; V gene: TRBV2; CDR3 protein: CASRKGQVNTEAFF; CDR3 DNA: TGTGCCAGCAGAAAAGGACAGGTAAACACTGAAGCTTTCTTT
clone size: NA; J gene: TRBJ2-7; D gene: TRBD2; V gene: TRBV6-6; CDR3 protein: CASSSGLAGTYEQYF; CDR3 DNA: TGTGCCAGCAGTTCGGGACTAGCGGGGACCTACGAGCAGTACTTC
clone size: NA; J gene: TRBJ2-7; D gene: NA; V gene: TRBV30; CDR3 protein: CAWEGAYEQYF; CDR3 DNA: TGTGCCTGGGAAGGGGCGTACGAGCAGTACTTC
clone size: NA; J gene: TRBJ2-7; D gene: NA; V gene: TRBV13; CDR3 protein: CASSLGDSSYEQYF; CDR3 DNA: TGTGCCAGCAGCTTAGGGGACTCATCCTACGAGCAGTACTTC
clone size: NA; J gene: TRBJ1-4; D gene: NA; V gene: TRBV5-1; CDR3 protein: CASSFGDRTNEKLFF; CDR3 DNA: TGCGCCAGCAGCTTTGGTGACAGGACTAATGAAAAACTGTTTTTT
clone size: NA; J gene: TRBJ2-1; D gene: NA; V gene: TRBV15; CDR3 protein: CATSREGHDNNEQFF; CDR3 DNA: TGTGCCACCAGCAGAGAAGGCCACGACAATAATGAGCAGTTCTTC
clone size: NA; J gene: TRBJ1-3; D gene: NA; V gene: TRBV7-9; CDR3 protein: CASSRRGGIGGNTIYF; CDR3 DNA: TGTGCCAGCAGCCGCCGGGGCGGGATAGGTGGAAACACCATATATTTT
clone size: NA; J gene: TRBJ2-5; D gene: TRBD1; V gene: TRBV5-1; CDR3 protein: CASSGTGFKETQYF; CDR3 DNA: TGCGCCAGCAGCGGGACAGGGTTTAAAGAGACCCAGTACTTC
clone size: NA; J gene: TRBJ1-1; D gene: NA; V gene: TRBV5-5; CDR3 protein: CASSSQQGIRATEAFF; CDR3 DNA: TGTGCCAGCAGCTCACAACAGGGAATACGGGCCACTGAAGCTTTCTTT
clone size: once; J gene: TRBJ1-3; D gene: NA; V gene: TRBV5-4; CDR3 protein: CASSLERGQGNTIYF; CDR3 DNA: TGTGCCAGCAGCTTGGAGCGGGGGCAGGGAAACACCATATATTTT
clone size: NA; J gene: TRBJ2-1; D gene: TRBD2; V gene: TRBV19; CDR3 protein: CASSISSTSGGSNEQFF; CDR3 DNA: TGTGCCAGTAGTATATCCTCCACTAGCGGGGGGTCCAATGAGCAGTTCTTC
clone size: NA; J gene: TRBJ2-3; D gene: TRBD2; V gene: TRBV2; CDR3 protein: CASIRTSGSDTQYF; CDR3 DNA: TGTGCCAGCATCCGGACTAGTGGGTCAGATACGCAGTATTTT
clone size: few; J gene: TRBJ2-3; D gene: TRBD2; V gene: TRBV5-8; CDR3 protein: CASSQASGGSTDTQYF; CDR3 DNA: TGTGCCAGCAGCCAGGCTAGCGGGGGGTCCACAGATACGCAGTATTTT
clone size: NA; J gene: TRBJ2-7; D gene: NA; V gene: TRBV7-6; CDR3 protein: CASSLNRLGRSYEQYF; CDR3 DNA: TGTGCCAGCAGCTTAAATCGCTTGGGGCGTTCCTACGAGCAGTACTTC
clone size: NA; J gene: TRBJ2-1; D gene: NA; V gene: TRBV2; CDR3 protein: CASSEAEVSYNEQFF; CDR3 DNA: TGTGCCAGCAGTGAAGCAGAGGTCTCCTACAATGAGCAGTTCTTC
clone size: few; J gene: TRBJ2-2; D gene: NA; V gene: TRBV7-6; CDR3 protein: CASSYRQGLRGELFF; CDR3 DNA: TGTGCCAGCAGCTACCGACAGGGACTTAGGGGGGAGCTGTTTTTT
clone size: NA; J gene: TRBJ2-2; D gene: NA; V gene: TRBV7-8; CDR3 protein: CASSPGAGNVGELFF; CDR3 DNA: TGTGCCAGCAGCCCAGGGGCAGGGAATGTCGGGGAGCTGTTTTTT
clone size: NA; J gene: TRBJ2-5; D gene: TRBD2; V gene: TRBV7-9; CDR3 protein: CASSSETSGSQETQYF; CDR3 DNA: TGTGCCAGCAGCTCTGAGACTAGCGGGAGCCAAGAGACCCAGTACTTC
clone size: NA; J gene: TRBJ2-5; D gene: TRBD1; V gene: TRBV19; CDR3 protein: CASSARDRGSETQYF; CDR3 DNA: TGTGCCAGTAGTGCGAGGGACAGGGGATCGGAGACCCAGTACTTC
clone size: NA; J gene: TRBJ1-2; D gene: NA; V gene: TRBV6-8; CDR3 protein: CASSTSRGEGDGYTF; CDR3 DNA: TGTGCCAGCAGTACATCTCGGGGGGAGGGAGATGGCTACACCTTC
clone size: NA; J gene: TRBJ1-3; D gene: NA; V gene: TRBV7-9; CDR3 protein: CASSLASGFGNTIYF; CDR3 DNA: TGTGCCAGCAGCTTAGCTTCGGGGTTTGGAAACACCATATATTTT
clone size: NA; J gene: TRBJ1-1; D gene: NA; V gene: TRBV5-6; CDR3 protein: CASGTGNTEAFF; CDR3 DNA: TGTGCCAGCGGCACAGGGAACACTGAAGCTTTCTTT
clone size: NA; J gene: TRBJ2-1; D gene: NA; V gene: TRBV5-1; CDR3 protein: CASSLAVNNEQFF; CDR3 DNA: TGCGCCAGCAGCTTGGCCGTTAACAATGAGCAGTTCTTC
clone size: NA; J gene: TRBJ1-1; D gene: TRBD1; V gene: TRBV6-6; CDR3 protein: CASTPGQGGEAFF; CDR3 DNA: TGTGCCAGCACCCCTGGACAGGGGGGTGAAGCTTTCTTT
clone size: NA; J gene: TRBJ2-7; D gene: NA; V gene: TRBV7-2; CDR3 protein: CASSLVGTPSYEQYF; CDR3 DNA: TGTGCCAGCAGCTTAGTTGGGACTCCATCTTACGAGCAGTACTTT
clone size: NA; J gene: TRBJ2-5; D gene: TRBD2; V gene: TRBV11-2; CDR3 protein: CASSPRLAGQETQYF; CDR3 DNA: TGTGCCAGCAGCCCACGACTAGCGGGTCAAGAGACCCAGTACTTC
clone size: NA; J gene: TRBJ2-3; D gene: NA; V gene: TRBV4-1; CDR3 protein: CASSPKGADTQYF; CDR3 DNA: TGCGCCAGCAGCCCAAAGGGGGCAGATACGCAGTATTTT
clone size: NA; J gene: TRBJ2-7; D gene: TRBD1; V gene: TRBV27; CDR3 protein: CASSSAGQGAYEQYF; CDR3 DNA: TGTGCCAGCAGTTCCGCGGGACAGGGGGCCTACGAGCAGTACTTC
clone size: NA; J gene: TRBJ2-7; D gene: NA; V gene: TRBV11-3; CDR3 protein: CASSLTNTGGKQYF; CDR3 DNA: TGTGCCAGCAGCTTAACAAACACCGGGGGTAAGCAGTACTTC
clone size: NA; J gene: TRBJ2-7; D gene: NA; V gene: TRBV19; CDR3 protein: CASSITGIESYEQYF; CDR3 DNA: TGTGCCAGTAGTATAACGGGAATCGAATCCTACGAGCAGTACTTC
clone size: NA; J gene: TRBJ2-2; D gene: NA; V gene: TRBV9; CDR3 protein: CASSPTGRGTGELFF; CDR3 DNA: TGTGCCAGCAGCCCAACAGGGAGGGGCACCGGGGAGCTGTTTTTT
clone size: NA; J gene: TRBJ1-3; D gene: NA; V gene: TRBV2; CDR3 protein: CASSEGRSTIYF; CDR3 DNA: TGTGCCAGCAGTGAGGGTAGGAGCACCATATATTTT
clone size: NA; J gene: TRBJ2-7; D gene: TRBD2; V gene: TRBV9; CDR3 protein: CASSVEGLADVISYEQYF; CDR3 DNA: TGTGCCAGCAGCGTAGAGGGACTAGCTGACGTAATCTCCTACGAGCAGTACTTC
clone size: NA; J gene: TRBJ2-7; D gene: TRBD2; V gene: TRBV5-1; CDR3 protein: CASSELAGLLNEQYF; CDR3 DNA: TGCGCCAGCAGCGAACTAGCGGGTCTACTCAACGAGCAGTACTTC
clone size: NA; J gene: TRBJ1-2; D gene: TRBD1; V gene: TRBV5-4; CDR3 protein: CASSVGGTGRSNYGYTF; CDR3 DNA: TGTGCCAGCAGCGTGGGAGGGACAGGGAGATCAAACTATGGCTACACCTTC
clone size: few; J gene: TRBJ1-2; D gene: NA; V gene: TRBV28; CDR3 protein: CASITLLGGTNYGYTF; CDR3 DNA: TGTGCCAGCATTACCCTCCTCGGTGGTACTAACTATGGCTACACCTTC
clone size: NA; J gene: TRBJ2-1; D gene: TRBD2; V gene: TRBV4-1; CDR3 protein: CASSRLGLAGKDEQFF; CDR3 DNA: TGCGCCAGCAGCCGCCTCGGACTAGCGGGAAAGGATGAGCAGTTCTTC
clone size: NA; J gene: TRBJ2-7; D gene: TRBD1; V gene: TRBV7-6; CDR3 protein: CASSFQAGTDYEQYF; CDR3 DNA: TGTGCCAGCAGCTTCCAAGCCGGGACAGACTACGAGCAGTACTTC
clone size: NA; J gene: TRBJ2-2; D gene: TRBD1; V gene: TRBV5-1; CDR3 protein: CASSLAETGGVGELFF; CDR3 DNA: TGCGCCAGCAGCTTGGCCGAGACAGGGGGCGTCGGGGAGCTGTTTTTT
clone size: NA; J gene: TRBJ2-1; D gene: NA; V gene: TRBV7-6; CDR3 protein: CASSSYRVGNEQFF; CDR3 DNA: TGTGCCAGCAGCTCTTACAGAGTTGGAAATGAGCAGTTCTTC
clone size: NA; J gene: TRBJ2-2; D gene: TRBD2; V gene: TRBV9; CDR3 protein: CASSPGSGGGNTGELFF; CDR3 DNA: TGTGCCAGCAGCCCGGGGAGTGGCGGGGGAAACACCGGGGAGCTGTTTTTT
clone size: few; J gene: TRBJ1-2; D gene: NA; V gene: TRBV6-1; CDR3 protein: CASSERTVYGYTF; CDR3 DNA: TGTGCCAGCAGTGAAAGGACAGTCTATGGCTACACCTTC
clone size: NA; J gene: TRBJ2-5; D gene: NA; V gene: TRBV5-6; CDR3 protein: CASSSPGVKKQYF; CDR3 DNA: TGTGCCAGCAGCTCCCCCGGGGTCAAGAAGCAGTACTTC
clone size: NA; J gene: TRBJ1-2; D gene: NA; V gene: TRBV2; CDR3 protein: CASRDTNYGYTF; CDR3 DNA: TGTGCCAGCAGAGACACTAACTATGGCTACACCTTC
clone size: NA; J gene: TRBJ2-5; D gene: TRBD1; V gene: TRBV5-1; CDR3 protein: CASSLGDRGQETQYF; CDR3 DNA: TGCGCCAGCAGCTTGGGGGACAGGGGGCAAGAGACCCAGTACTTC
clone size: NA; J gene: TRBJ2-2; D gene: TRBD1; V gene: TRBV5-1; CDR3 protein: CASSWDRGPTGELFF; CDR3 DNA: TGCGCCAGCAGCTGGGACAGGGGGCCCACCGGGGAGCTGTTTTTT
clone size: once; J gene: TRBJ2-1; D gene: TRBD2; V gene: TRBV28; CDR3 protein: CASSFLRGGLLYEQFF; CDR3 DNA: TGTGCCAGCAGTTTTCTGCGGGGGGGCCTCTTATATGAGCAGTTCTTC
clone size: NA; J gene: TRBJ1-1; D gene: TRBD1; V gene: TRBV9; CDR3 protein: CASSPRDRQNTEAFF; CDR3 DNA: TGTGCCAGCAGCCCCCGGGACAGGCAGAACACTGAAGCTTTCTTT
clone size: few; J gene: TRBJ2-5; D gene: TRBD1; V gene: TRBV5-6; CDR3 protein: CASSLVTGGETQYF; CDR3 DNA: TGTGCCAGCAGCTTGGTTACAGGGGGGGAGACCCAGTACTTC
clone size: NA; J gene: TRBJ2-7; D gene: TRBD2; V gene: TRBV9; CDR3 protein: CASSALAGTSVEQYF; CDR3 DNA: TGTGCCAGCAGCGCATTAGCGGGAACTTCTGTCGAGCAGTACTTC
clone size: NA; J gene: TRBJ2-7; D gene: TRBD2; V gene: TRBV5-1; CDR3 protein: CASSPSFSAGGLEQYF; CDR3 DNA: TGCGCCAGCAGCCCGAGTTTTTCTGCGGGAGGTCTTGAGCAGTACTTC
clone size: NA; J gene: TRBJ2-3; D gene: NA; V gene: TRBV30; CDR3 protein: CAWSLDWGTDTQYF; CDR3 DNA: TGTGCCTGGAGCTTGGACTGGGGCACAGATACGCAGTATTTT
clone size: NA; J gene: TRBJ2-3; D gene: TRBD2; V gene: TRBV6-5; CDR3 protein: CASSYGGSGADTQYF; CDR3 DNA: TGTGCCAGCTCCTACGGGGGGAGTGGTGCAGATACGCAGTATTTT